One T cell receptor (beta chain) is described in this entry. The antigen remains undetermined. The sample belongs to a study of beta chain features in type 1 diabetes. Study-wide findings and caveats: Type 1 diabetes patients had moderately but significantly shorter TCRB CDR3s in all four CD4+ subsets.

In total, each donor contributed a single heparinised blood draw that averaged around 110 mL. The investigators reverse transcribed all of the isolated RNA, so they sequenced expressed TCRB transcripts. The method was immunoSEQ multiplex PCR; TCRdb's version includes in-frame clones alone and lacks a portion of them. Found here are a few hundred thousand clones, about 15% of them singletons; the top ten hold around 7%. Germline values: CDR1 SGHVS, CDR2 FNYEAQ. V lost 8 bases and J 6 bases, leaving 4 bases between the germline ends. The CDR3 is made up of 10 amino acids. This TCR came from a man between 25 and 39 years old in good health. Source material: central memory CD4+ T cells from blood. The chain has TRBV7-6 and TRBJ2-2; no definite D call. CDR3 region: CASQAGELFF. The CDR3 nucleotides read TGTGCCAGCCAAGCCGGGGAGCTGTTTTTT. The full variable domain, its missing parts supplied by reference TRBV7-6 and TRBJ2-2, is GAGVSQSPRYKVTKRGQDVALRCDPISGHVSLYWYRQALGQGPEFLTYFNYEAQQDKSGLPNDRFSAERPEGSISTLTIQRTEQRDSAMYRCASQAGELFFGEGSRLTVL.